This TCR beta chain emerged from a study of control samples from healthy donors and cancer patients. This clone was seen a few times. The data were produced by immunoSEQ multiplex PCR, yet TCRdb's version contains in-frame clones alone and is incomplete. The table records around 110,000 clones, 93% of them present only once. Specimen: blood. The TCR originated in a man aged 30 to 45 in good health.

The CDR3: CAISDGRLSGNTIYF. The CDR3 DNA is TGTGCCATCAGTGACGGTAGGCTCTCTGGAAACACCATATATTTT. The chain couples TRBV10-3 to TRBJ1-3; D remains unclear. Trimming took 3 bases from V and 0 from J, leaving 9 bases between them. The CDR3 runs 15 residues. Germline V gene sequence: CDR1 ENHRY, CDR2 SYGVKD.